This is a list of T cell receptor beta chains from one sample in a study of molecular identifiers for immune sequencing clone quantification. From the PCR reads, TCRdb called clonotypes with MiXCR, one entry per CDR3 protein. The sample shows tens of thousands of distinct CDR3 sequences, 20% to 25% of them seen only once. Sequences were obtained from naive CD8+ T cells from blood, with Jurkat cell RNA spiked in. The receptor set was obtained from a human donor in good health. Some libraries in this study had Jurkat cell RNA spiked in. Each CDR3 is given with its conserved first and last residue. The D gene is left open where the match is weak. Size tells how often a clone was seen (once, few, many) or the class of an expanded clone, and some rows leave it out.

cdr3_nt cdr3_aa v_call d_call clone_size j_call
TGTGCCAGCAGCTTAGAACCTTCCTCCCCCGATACGCAGTATTTT CASSLEPSSPDTQYF TRBV7-9 . many TRBJ2-3
TGTGCCACCAGCAGAGATGAGAGTTTTCGCTATGGCTACACCTTC CATSRDESFRYGYTF TRBV15 . many TRBJ1-2
TGTGCCTGGACAGCAACAAACACTGAAGCTTTCTTT CAWTATNTEAFF TRBV30 . many TRBJ1-1
TGTGCCAGCGGCTACACAGGGAACACTGAAGCTTTCTTT CASGYTGNTEAFF TRBV27 . . TRBJ1-1
TGCAGCGTTAGCCAAGCGAACACCGGGGAGCTGTTTTTT CSVSQANTGELFF TRBV29-1 . few TRBJ2-2
TGTGCCAGCAGCCCCGGATGGAATCAGCCCCAGCATTTT CASSPGWNQPQHF TRBV6-5 . few TRBJ1-5
TGTGCCAGCAGCTTAGCCATACAGCCAGATACGCAGTATTTT CASSLAIQPDTQYF TRBV13 . many TRBJ2-3
TGTGCCACCAGTGATGGACTAGCGGGGGCGCTGAACACCGGGGAGCTGTTTTTT CATSDGLAGALNTGELFF TRBV24-1 TRBD2 . TRBJ2-2
TGTGCCAGCAGTCCCCTGAATGAGTTAAAGTCCGGGGAGCTGTTTTTT CASSPLNELKSGELFF TRBV27 . . TRBJ2-2
TGTGCCAGCAGAACCGGGGGGCACGAGCAGTACTTC CASRTGGHEQYF TRBV27 . many TRBJ2-7
TGTGCCAGCAGGCACCACCTTGCCACTGAAGCTTTCTTT CASRHHLATEAFF TRBV12-3/TRBV12-4 . many TRBJ1-1
TGTGCCAGCAGCTCTGAATACAATGAGCAGTTCTTC CASSSEYNEQFF TRBV7-9 . many TRBJ2-1
TGTGCCAGCAGCCCTCACGACACGGTCTCTGGAAACACCATATATTTT CASSPHDTVSGNTIYF TRBV12-3/TRBV12-4 . . TRBJ1-3
TGTGCCAGCAGCCAAAACCAGGGTTGGGTCTACGAGCAGTACTTC CASSQNQGWVYEQYF TRBV14 . many TRBJ2-7
TGCGCCAGCAGCTTGACAGGGGGCCAAATAGTGAACACTGCAGCTTTCTTT CASSLTGGQIVNTAAFF TRBV5-1 TRBD1 once TRBJ1-1
TGTGCCAGCACCCCTCGCGGGGGGTACTATATGAACACTGAAGCTTTCTTT CASTPRGGYYMNTEAFF TRBV5-3 . . TRBJ1-1
TGTGCCAGCAGCCAAGAACCTGGACAGGCCGAAGGTGGCTACACCTTC CASSQEPGQAEGGYTF TRBV4-2 TRBD1 few TRBJ1-2
TGTGCCAGTAGTTCGCCGGGACAGGGGGTTTACGAGCAGTACTTC CASSSPGQGVYEQYF TRBV19 TRBD1 . TRBJ2-7
TGTGCCAGCAGTTGGGACACCGGGGAGCTGTTTTTT CASSWDTGELFF TRBV27 . . TRBJ2-2
TGTGCCAGCAGCAAAGAGGGGGGCGTCTTGCACGAGCAGTACTTC CASSKEGGVLHEQYF TRBV21-1 . . TRBJ2-7
TGTGCCAGCAGTTACTATGTAGCGGGAGTATCGGGGGAGCTGTTTTTT CASSYYVAGVSGELFF TRBV6-5 TRBD2 few TRBJ2-2
TGTGCCAGCAGCCGTATTTTATCGGAGCCCCAGTACTTC CASSRILSEPQYF TRBV7-9 . . TRBJ2-5
TGTGCCAGCAGGGACGGACTAGCGGGGGGGCGAGATACGCAGTATTTT CASRDGLAGGRDTQYF TRBV7-9 TRBD2 few TRBJ2-3
TGTGCCAGCAGCTTAGAAGCAAGTGGCCCCATATACATTCAGTACTTC CASSLEASGPIYIQYF TRBV13 . . TRBJ2-4
TGCAGCGTATTGACAGGGGGCACGGACATTCTGTACTTC CSVLTGGTDILYF TRBV29-1 TRBD1 . TRBJ2-4
TGTGCCAGCAGGGACAAGAGGAGGACCCAGTACTTC CASRDKRRTQYF TRBV6-2/TRBV6-3 . many TRBJ2-5
TGTGCCTGGAGTGTATTGGGTAGTGCTGGAGCTTTCTTT CAWSVLGSAGAFF TRBV30 . . TRBJ1-1
TGTGCCAGCAGTTACAGCCGATCAACGGGTGGCTACACCTTC CASSYSRSTGGYTF TRBV6-5 . few TRBJ1-2
TGTGCCAGCAGTGAAGGACAGGGGCCAAACATTCAGTACTTC CASSEGQGPNIQYF TRBV2 TRBD1 few TRBJ2-4
TGTGCCAGCAGTCTTCGCGGGGGATCCTACGAGCAGTACTTC CASSLRGGSYEQYF TRBV27 TRBD2 . TRBJ2-7
TGTGCCAGCAGTTACTCGGCAACCATGGCCGGGTCAGATACGCAGTATTTT CASSYSATMAGSDTQYF TRBV6-2/TRBV6-3 . many TRBJ2-3
TGTGCCAGCAGCTCACCGACAGGGGGGGCGAACACTGAAGCTTTCTTT CASSSPTGGANTEAFF TRBV9 TRBD1 few TRBJ1-1
TGTGCCAGCGTTAGCGGGAGTGGGTCAGATACGCAGTATTTT CASVSGSGSDTQYF TRBV2 TRBD2 few TRBJ2-3
TGTGCCAGCTCACCGGGGCCCGGGACAGCGTACGAGCAGTACTTC CASSPGPGTAYEQYF TRBV18 TRBD1 few TRBJ2-7
TGTGCCAGTAGTATATCAGATCTCACCGGGGAGCTGTTTTTT CASSISDLTGELFF TRBV19 . few TRBJ2-2
TGTGCCAGCAGTTTATTCCCTAGCGGGACCAAAAACATTCAGTACTTC CASSLFPSGTKNIQYF TRBV28 TRBD2 many TRBJ2-4
TGTGCCAGCAGCCGAAACGGGGGGCAACAGCCCCAGCATTTT CASSRNGGQQPQHF TRBV7-9 . few TRBJ1-5
TGTGCCTCCTCAGCGGGGGGAATCTATGGCTACACCTTC CASSAGGIYGYTF TRBV7-9 . . TRBJ1-2
TGTGCCAGCAGTTTAATCACTGGAATTGAGAATGAGCAGTTCTTC CASSLITGIENEQFF TRBV27 . . TRBJ2-1
TGCGCCAGCAGCCAAGAGGACAGGACCTACTATGGCTACACCTTC CASSQEDRTYYGYTF TRBV4-3 TRBD1 . TRBJ1-2
TGTGCCAGTACCCTGGGGAGGGAGCCCCGGCATTTT CASTLGREPRHF TRBV19 . . TRBJ1-5
TGTGCCAGCAGTTACTCTCACTCCGACCCTAGCACAGATACGCAGTATTTT CASSYSHSDPSTDTQYF TRBV6-2/TRBV6-3 . few TRBJ2-3
TGTGCCAGCAGCCAGGGGGTTGGCAATCAGCCCCCGCATTTT CASSQGVGNQPPHF TRBV7-9 TRBD1 . TRBJ1-5
TGTGCCAGCAGTTTAGTATCAGGGGGAGGGACTGAAGCTTTCTTT CASSLVSGGGTEAFF TRBV27 TRBD1 many TRBJ1-1
TGTGCCAGCAGCCTCGGGACAGGCCTAAGCTCTGGAAACACCATATATTTT CASSLGTGLSSGNTIYF TRBV7-8 TRBD1 many TRBJ1-3
TGTGCCAGCAGCCTCGACCAGGCCTTGAACACCGGGGAGCTGTTTTTT CASSLDQALNTGELFF TRBV6-2/TRBV6-3 . many TRBJ2-2
TGTGCCAGCCACTTAGGGCCGCATTTT CASHLGPHF TRBV5-8 . many TRBJ1-5
TGTGCCAGCAGTTTAAGGGCGGTGGGGGATGGCTACACCTTC CASSLRAVGDGYTF TRBV27 . few TRBJ1-2
TGTGCCAGCAGCCCAGTAGCGGGTAGCTCCTACAATGAGCAGTTCTTC CASSPVAGSSYNEQFF TRBV7-2 TRBD2 many TRBJ2-1
TGCAGGACAGGACTAGCGGGAGACTACGAGCAGTACTTC CRTGLAGDYEQYF TRBV20-1 TRBD2 many TRBJ2-7
TGTGCCAGCAGCTTTCCCGGGGGACAGCATAACTATGGCTACACCTTC CASSFPGGQHNYGYTF TRBV7-9 TRBD1 . TRBJ1-2
TGTGCCAGTAGTGCCGGACTATTCAATGAGCAGTTCTTC CASSAGLFNEQFF TRBV19 . . TRBJ2-1
TGTGCCAGTAACCCCGACCAGGCAGATACGCAGTATTTT CASNPDQADTQYF TRBV19 . . TRBJ2-3
TGTGCCAGCAGCCCAGATCAGGGGACTAATGAAAAACCGTTTTTT CASSPDQGTNEKPFF TRBV9 . few TRBJ1-4
TGTGCCAGCACAACTCGGGGGGCTAGGAGGCAAGAGACCCAGTACTTC CASTTRGARRQETQYF TRBV28 . many TRBJ2-5
TGTGCCAGCAGCCGAGGGTTGAGCAATCAGCCCCAGCATTTT CASSRGLSNQPQHF TRBV3-1 . . TRBJ1-5
TGTGCCAGCAGTTACTCGCGGGGGAGCGAGCAGTACTTC CASSYSRGSEQYF TRBV6-5 TRBD2 few TRBJ2-7